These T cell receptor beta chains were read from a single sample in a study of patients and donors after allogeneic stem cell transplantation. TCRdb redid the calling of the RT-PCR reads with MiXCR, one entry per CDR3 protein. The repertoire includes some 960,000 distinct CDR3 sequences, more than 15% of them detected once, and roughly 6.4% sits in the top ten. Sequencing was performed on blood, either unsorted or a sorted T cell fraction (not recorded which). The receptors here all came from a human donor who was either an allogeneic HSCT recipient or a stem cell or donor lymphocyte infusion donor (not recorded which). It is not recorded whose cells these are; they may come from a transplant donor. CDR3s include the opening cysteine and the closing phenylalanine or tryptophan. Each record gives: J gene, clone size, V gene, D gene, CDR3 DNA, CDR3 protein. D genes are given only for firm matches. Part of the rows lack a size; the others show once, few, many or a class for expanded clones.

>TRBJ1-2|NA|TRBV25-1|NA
TGTGCCAGCAGTGAATCAGGAGGGAAGGGGAACTATGGCTACACCTTC
CASSESGGKGNYGYTF
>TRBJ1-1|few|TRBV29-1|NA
TGCAGCGTTGAAGAACAAGTGAACACTGAAGCTTTCTTT
CSVEEQVNTEAFF
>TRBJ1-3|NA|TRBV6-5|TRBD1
TGTGCCAGCAGCTACAGGGGGCGAGGAAACACCATATATTTT
CASSYRGRGNTIYF
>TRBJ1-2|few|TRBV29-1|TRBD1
TGCAGCGTTGGTCAGGGGGTGCTCTATGGCTACACCTTC
CSVGQGVLYGYTF
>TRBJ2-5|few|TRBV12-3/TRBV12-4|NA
TGTGCCAGCAGTTTAGGCCAGCACCCAATCCAAGAGACCCAGTACTTC
CASSLGQHPIQETQYF
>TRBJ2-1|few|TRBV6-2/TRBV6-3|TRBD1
TGTGCCAGCGGTACAGGGGTTTGGGAGCAGTTCTTC
CASGTGVWEQFF
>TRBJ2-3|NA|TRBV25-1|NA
TGTGCCAGCAGTGAATTGGGCTCAGGGACAGATACGCAGTATTTT
CASSELGSGTDTQYF
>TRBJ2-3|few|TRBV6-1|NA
TGTGCCAGCAAAAGATGGGAGGCACATGATACGCAGTATTTT
CASKRWEAHDTQYF
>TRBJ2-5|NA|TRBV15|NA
TGTGCCACCAGCAGAGATGGGGCAGTCCAAGAGACCCAGTACTTC
CATSRDGAVQETQYF
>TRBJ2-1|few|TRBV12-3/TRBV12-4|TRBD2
TGTGCCAGCAGTCCTATAGCGGGGAGTCGGAATGAGCAGTTCTTC
CASSPIAGSRNEQFF
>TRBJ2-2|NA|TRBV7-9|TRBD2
TGTGCCAGCAGCCCATGGGGGGCTAGCGGGACCGGGGAGCTGTTTTTT
CASSPWGASGTGELFF
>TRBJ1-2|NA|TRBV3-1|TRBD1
TGTGCCAGCAGTTTGACAGGGGGCGGGTTGAACTATGGCTACACCTTC
CASSLTGGGLNYGYTF
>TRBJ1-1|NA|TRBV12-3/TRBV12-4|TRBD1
TGTGCCAGCAGTCAAGACAGGGCGCTGAATGCTTTCTTT
CASSQDRALNAFF
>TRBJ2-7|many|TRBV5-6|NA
TGTGCCAGCAGCCGTATAGTCGGGGAGCAGTACTTC
CASSRIVGEQYF
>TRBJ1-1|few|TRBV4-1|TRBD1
TGCGCCAGCAGCCAAGGAGACAGGGCGATGGACACTGAAGCTTTCTTT
CASSQGDRAMDTEAFF
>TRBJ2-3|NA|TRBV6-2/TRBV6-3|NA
TGTGCCAGCAGTTACGGAGGGGCAGGGGGCACAGATACGCAGTATTTT
CASSYGGAGGTDTQYF
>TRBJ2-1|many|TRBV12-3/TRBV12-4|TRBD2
TGTGCCAGCAGTCCGGAAGCGGGAACGGCCTACAATGAGCAGTTCTTC
CASSPEAGTAYNEQFF
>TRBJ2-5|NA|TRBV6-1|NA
TGTGCCAGCACTAAAGGACGCCCGAACGGCGGGACCCAGTACTTC
CASTKGRPNGGTQYF
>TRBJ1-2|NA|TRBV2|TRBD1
TGTGCCAGCAGGGGACAGATCTATGGCTACACCTTC
CASRGQIYGYTF
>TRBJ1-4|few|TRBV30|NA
TGTGCCTGGAGTCCGGGGCGCGGTGAAAAACTGTTTTTT
CAWSPGRGEKLFF
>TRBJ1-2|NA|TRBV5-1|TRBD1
TGCGCCAGCAGCTTGGACCTGGACAGGGTGAGGCTTGGCTACACCTTC
CASSLDLDRVRLGYTF
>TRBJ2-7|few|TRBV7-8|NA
TGTGCCAGCAGCCTCCCCATCGGCTCCGAGCAGTACTTC
CASSLPIGSEQYF
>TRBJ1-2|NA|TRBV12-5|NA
TGTGCTAGTGGTCCCACGACCCCTACGGATGGCTACACCTTC
CASGPTTPTDGYTF
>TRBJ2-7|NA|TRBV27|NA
TGTGCCAGCAGTTTCCAGGCGCCCTACGAGCAGTACTTC
CASSFQAPYEQYF
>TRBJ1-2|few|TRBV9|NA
TGTGCCAGCAGCGTCGAAGACAGATCATTCTATGGCTACACCTTC
CASSVEDRSFYGYTF
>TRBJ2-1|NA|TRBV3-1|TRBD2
TGTGCCAGCAGCCAAGAGACTAGCTGGAGCTCCTACAATGAGCAGTTCTTC
CASSQETSWSSYNEQFF
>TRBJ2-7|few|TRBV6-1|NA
TGTGCCAGCAGTCTCTCTCCGGGGGCCAGAAGTGAGCAGTACTTC
CASSLSPGARSEQYF
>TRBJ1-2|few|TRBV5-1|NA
TGCGCCAGCAGCTTGGTGATAGGGGACTATGGCTACACCTTC
CASSLVIGDYGYTF
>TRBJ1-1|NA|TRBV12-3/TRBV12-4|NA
TGTGCCAGCAGTCAGAGGGGGTCGGGAAACACTGAAGCTTTCTTT
CASSQRGSGNTEAFF
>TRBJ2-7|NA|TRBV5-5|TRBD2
TGTGCCAGCAGTGAGAGACTAGCCCTCCCTTACGAGCAGTACTTC
CASSERLALPYEQYF
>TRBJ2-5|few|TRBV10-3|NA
TGTGCCATCAGTGAGTCGACCTACCAAGAGACCCAGTACTTC
CAISESTYQETQYF
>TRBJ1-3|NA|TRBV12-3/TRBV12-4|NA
TGTGCCAGCAGTTTAGCGAGAAGCGTACCCATATATTTT
CASSLARSVPIYF
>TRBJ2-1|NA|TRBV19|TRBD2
TGTGCCAGTAGTATACGGACTAGCGGAGGGGGTTACAATGAGCAGTTCTTC
CASSIRTSGGGYNEQFF
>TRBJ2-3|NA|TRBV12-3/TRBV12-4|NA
TGTGCCAGCAGTTTATCTTGGGGAACAGATACGCAGTATTTT
CASSLSWGTDTQYF
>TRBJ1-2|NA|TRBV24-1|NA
TGTGCCACCAGTGATTCGAGGGCCGGCTATGGCTACACCTTC
CATSDSRAGYGYTF
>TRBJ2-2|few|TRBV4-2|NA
TGTGCCAGCAGCCAAGCCCGGGGAGGAGGGGAGCTGTTTTTT
CASSQARGGGELFF
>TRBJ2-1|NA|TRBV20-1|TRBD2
TGCAGTGCTCCCGTCGGGGGGAACAACAATGAGCAGTTCTTC
CSAPVGGNNNEQFF
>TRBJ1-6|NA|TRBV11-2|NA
TGTGCCAGCAGCTTAAGCAGCGGGGGGCGCTCCTATAATTCACCCCTCCACTTT
CASSLSSGGRSYNSPLHF
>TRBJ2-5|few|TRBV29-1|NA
TGCAGCGCCGGGTGGGCGGAGACCCAGTACTTC
CSAGWAETQYF
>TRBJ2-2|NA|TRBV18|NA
TGTGCCAGCTCACCACCCTATTCCACCGGGGAGCTGTTTTTT
CASSPPYSTGELFF
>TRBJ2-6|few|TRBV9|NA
TGTGCCAGCAGCCTACAGGTCAGCTCTGGGGCCAACGTCCTGACTTTC
CASSLQVSSGANVLTF
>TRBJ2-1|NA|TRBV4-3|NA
TGCGCCAGCAGCCAAGAAGGCTTCGGGGCCAACAATGAGCAGTTCTTC
CASSQEGFGANNEQFF
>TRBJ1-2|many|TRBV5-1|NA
TGCGCCAGCAGCTTGGTAAAAGGGAACTATGGCTACACCTTC
CASSLVKGNYGYTF
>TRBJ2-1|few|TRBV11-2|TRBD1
TGTGCCAGCAGCTTGGGACAGAGGCGGTATGAGCAGTTCTTC
CASSLGQRRYEQFF
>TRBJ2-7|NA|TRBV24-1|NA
TGTGCCACCAGTGATCGGGCCGTATCCTACGAGCAGTACTTC
CATSDRAVSYEQYF
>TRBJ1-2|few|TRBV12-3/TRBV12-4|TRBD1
TGTGCCAGCAGTGTCGGCGGGACAGGGACCTATGGCTACACCTTC
CASSVGGTGTYGYTF
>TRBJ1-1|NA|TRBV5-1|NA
TGCGCCAGCAGCCCTACGGACGTGCTGAACACTGAAGCTTTCTTT
CASSPTDVLNTEAFF
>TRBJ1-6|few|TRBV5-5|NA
TGTGCCAGCAGCGCCGGAGTCCTGGGTTCACCCCTCCACTTT
CASSAGVLGSPLHF
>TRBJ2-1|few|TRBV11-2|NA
TGTGCCAGCAGCTTAGATAGACTACCAAGGAATGAGCAGTTCTTC
CASSLDRLPRNEQFF
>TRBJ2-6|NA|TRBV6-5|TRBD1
TGTGCCAGCAGTTATCTGGACAGGGCGTCTGGGGCCAACGTCCTGACTTTC
CASSYLDRASGANVLTF
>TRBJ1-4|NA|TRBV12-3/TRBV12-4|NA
TGTGCCAGCAGCCGGAAGTGGGGAGATGAACTGTTTTTT
CASSRKWGDELFF
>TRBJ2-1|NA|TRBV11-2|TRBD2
TGTGCCAGCACGGGACTAGCGGGGGGCGGTGAGCAGTTCTTC
CASTGLAGGGEQFF
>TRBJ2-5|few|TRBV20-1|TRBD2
TGCAGTGCTAGTCCTCTAGCGGGGGGACAACAAGAGACCCAGTACTTC
CSASPLAGGQQETQYF
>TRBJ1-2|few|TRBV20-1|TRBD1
TGCAGTGCCCGACTCCGGGACAGCCATGGCTACACCTTC
CSARLRDSHGYTF
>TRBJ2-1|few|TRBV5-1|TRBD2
TGCGCCAGCAGCTTGGCCCCAGCGGGGGTGTTTAACAATGAGCAGTTCTTC
CASSLAPAGVFNNEQFF
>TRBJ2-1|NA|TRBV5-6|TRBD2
TGTGCCAGCAGCTTGAGGCTAGCGGGGGCCCGGGAGCAGTTCTTC
CASSLRLAGAREQFF
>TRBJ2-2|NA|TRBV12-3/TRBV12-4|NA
TGTGCCAGCAAGGGGGAGGGCACCGGGGAGCTGTTTTTT
CASKGEGTGELFF
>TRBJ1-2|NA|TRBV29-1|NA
TGCAGCGTTGAGGCAGGGACCAACTATGGCTACACCTTC
CSVEAGTNYGYTF
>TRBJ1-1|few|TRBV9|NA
TGTGCCAGCAGCCCCCTCGGAAGGCAACACACTGAAGCTTTCTTT
CASSPLGRQHTEAFF
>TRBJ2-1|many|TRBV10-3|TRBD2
TGTGCCATCAGTGAGAGCGGGGGGGCCCACAATGAGCAGTTCTTC
CAISESGGAHNEQFF